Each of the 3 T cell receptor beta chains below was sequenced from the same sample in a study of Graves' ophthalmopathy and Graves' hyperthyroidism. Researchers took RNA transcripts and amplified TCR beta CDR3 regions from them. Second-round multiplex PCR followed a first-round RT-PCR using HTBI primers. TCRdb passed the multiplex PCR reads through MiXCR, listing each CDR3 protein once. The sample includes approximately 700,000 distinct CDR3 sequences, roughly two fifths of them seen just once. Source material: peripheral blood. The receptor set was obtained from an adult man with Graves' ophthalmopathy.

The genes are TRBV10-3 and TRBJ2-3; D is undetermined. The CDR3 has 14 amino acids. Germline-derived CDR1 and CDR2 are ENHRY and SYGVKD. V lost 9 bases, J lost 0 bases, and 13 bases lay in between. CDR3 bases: TGTGCCATACGGAAGGGTGGTAGCACAGATACGCAGTATTTT. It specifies CAIRKGGSTDTQYF.

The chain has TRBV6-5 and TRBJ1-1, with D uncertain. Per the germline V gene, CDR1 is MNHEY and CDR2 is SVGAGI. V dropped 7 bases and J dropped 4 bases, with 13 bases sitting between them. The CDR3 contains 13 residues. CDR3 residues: CASIKRLGTEAFF. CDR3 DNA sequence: TGTGCCAGCATCAAACGCTTGGGCACTGAAGCTTTCTTT.

The CDR3 nucleotides are TGTGCCTGGAGTGTATTGGGGTCGGGGGACGAGCAGTACTTC. Encoded protein: CAWSVLGSGDEQYF. This chain joins TRBV30 and TRBJ2-7, with a possible D match to TRBD2 (6 bases). The V gene's germline CDR1 is GTSNPN and CDR2 SVGIG (reference sequence). The CDR3 sequence is 14 residues long. V was cut by 0 bases and J by 5 bases, with 14 bases left in between.